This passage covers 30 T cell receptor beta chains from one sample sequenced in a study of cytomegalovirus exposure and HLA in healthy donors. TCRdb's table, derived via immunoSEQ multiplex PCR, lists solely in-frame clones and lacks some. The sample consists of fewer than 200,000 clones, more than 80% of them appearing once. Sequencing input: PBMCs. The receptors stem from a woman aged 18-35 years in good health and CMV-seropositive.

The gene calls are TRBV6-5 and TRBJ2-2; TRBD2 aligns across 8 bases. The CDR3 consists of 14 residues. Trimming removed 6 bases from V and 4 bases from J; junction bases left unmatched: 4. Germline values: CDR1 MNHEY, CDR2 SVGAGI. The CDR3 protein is CASRSGRGTGELFF. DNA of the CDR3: TGTGCCAGCAGGAGCGGGAGAGGCACCGGGGAGCTGTTTTTT.

In DNA form, the CDR3 reads TGTGCCAGCAGCCCCCTAGCGGGAAGCTCCTACAATGAGCAGTTCTTC. Its protein is CASSPLAGSSYNEQFF. This chain joins TRBV7-2 and TRBJ2-1, with 9 positions matching TRBD2. The junction had 5 bases not matched to a gene; V was cut back by 5 bases and J by 0 bases. The CDR3 covers 16 residues. Germline V gene sequence: CDR1 SGHTA, CDR2 FQGNSA.

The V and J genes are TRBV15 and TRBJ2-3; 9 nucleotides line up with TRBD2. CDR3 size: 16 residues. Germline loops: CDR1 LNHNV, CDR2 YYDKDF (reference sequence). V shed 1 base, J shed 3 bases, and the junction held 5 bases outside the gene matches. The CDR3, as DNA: TGTGCCACCAGCAGAGTCTTAGCGGGGGCAACAGATACGCAGTATTTT. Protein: CATSRVLAGATDTQYF.

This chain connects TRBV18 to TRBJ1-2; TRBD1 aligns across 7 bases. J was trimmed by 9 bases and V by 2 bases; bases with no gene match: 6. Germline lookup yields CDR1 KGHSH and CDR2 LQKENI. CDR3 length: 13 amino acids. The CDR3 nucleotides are TGTGCCAGCTCACCAGGACAGGAGTATCGCTACACCTTC. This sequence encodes CASSPGQEYRYTF.

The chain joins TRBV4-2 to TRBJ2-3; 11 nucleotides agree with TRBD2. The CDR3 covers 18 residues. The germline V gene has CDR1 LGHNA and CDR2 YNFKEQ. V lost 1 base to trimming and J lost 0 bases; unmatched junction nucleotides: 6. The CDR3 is CASSQGLAGGPSTDTQYF. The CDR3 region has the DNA TGTGCCAGCAGCCAAGGGCTAGCGGGGGGTCCTAGCACAGATACGCAGTATTTT.

CDR3 bases: TGTGCCAGTAGTATCGGGACAGCCTATTCCGGGGAGCTGTTTTTT. Amino acid sequence: CASSIGTAYSGELFF. The chain joins TRBV19 to TRBJ2-2, with TRBD1 identical over 7 bases. The germline V gene encodes CDR1 LNHDA and CDR2 SQIVND (reference sequence). The length of the CDR3 is 15 residues. V lost 3 bases, J lost 6 bases, and 7 bases stayed unmatched.

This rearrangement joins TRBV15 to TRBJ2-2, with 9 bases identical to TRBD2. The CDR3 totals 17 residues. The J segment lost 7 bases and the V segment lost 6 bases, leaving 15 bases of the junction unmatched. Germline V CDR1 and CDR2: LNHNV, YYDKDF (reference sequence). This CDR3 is CATRLDFRLAGLGELFF. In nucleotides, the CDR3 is TGTGCCACCAGGTTGGATTTTCGTCTAGCGGGGCTCGGGGAGCTGTTTTTT.

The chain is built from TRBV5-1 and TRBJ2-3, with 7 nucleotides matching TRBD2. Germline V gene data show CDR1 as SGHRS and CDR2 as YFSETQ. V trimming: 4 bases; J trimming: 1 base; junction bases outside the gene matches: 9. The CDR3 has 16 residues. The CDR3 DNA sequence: TGCGCCAGCAGCCCGCTGGGGGGGGTTGGCACAGATACGCAGTATTTT. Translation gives CASSPLGGVGTDTQYF.

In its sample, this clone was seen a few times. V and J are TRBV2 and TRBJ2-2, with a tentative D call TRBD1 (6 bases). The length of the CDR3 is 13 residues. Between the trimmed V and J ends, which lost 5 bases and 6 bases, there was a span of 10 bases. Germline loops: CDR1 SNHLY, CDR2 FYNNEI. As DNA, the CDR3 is TGTGCCAGCAGTCAGGGGTCGGCCGGGGAGCTGTTTTTT. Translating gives CASSQGSAGELFF.

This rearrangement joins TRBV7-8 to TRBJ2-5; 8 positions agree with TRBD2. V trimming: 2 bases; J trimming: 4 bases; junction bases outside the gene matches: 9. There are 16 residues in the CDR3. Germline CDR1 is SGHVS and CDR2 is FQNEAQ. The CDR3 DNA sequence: TGTGCCAGCAGCTTAAGAGGAGCGGGGGTCGGAGAGACCCAGTACTTC. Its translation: CASSLRGAGVGETQYF.

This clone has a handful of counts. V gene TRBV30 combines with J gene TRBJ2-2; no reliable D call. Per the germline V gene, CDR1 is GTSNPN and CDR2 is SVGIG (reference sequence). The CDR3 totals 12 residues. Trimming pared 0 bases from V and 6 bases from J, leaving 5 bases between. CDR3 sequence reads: CAWSVSAGELFF. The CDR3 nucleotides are TGTGCCTGGAGTGTGAGCGCCGGGGAGCTGTTTTTT.

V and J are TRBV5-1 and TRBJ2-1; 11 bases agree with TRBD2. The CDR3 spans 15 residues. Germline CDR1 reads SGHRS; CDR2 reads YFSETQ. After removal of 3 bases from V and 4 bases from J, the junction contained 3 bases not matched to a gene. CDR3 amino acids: CASSSRTSGYNEQFF. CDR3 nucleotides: TGCGCCAGCAGCTCGCGGACTAGCGGGTACAATGAGCAGTTCTTC. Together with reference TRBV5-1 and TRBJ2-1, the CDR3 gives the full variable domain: KAGVTQTPRYLIKTRGQQVTLSCSPISGHRSVSWYQQTPGQGLQFLFEYFSETQRNKGNFPGRFSGRQFSNSRSEMNVSTLELGDSALYLCASSSRTSGYNEQFFGPGTRLTVL.

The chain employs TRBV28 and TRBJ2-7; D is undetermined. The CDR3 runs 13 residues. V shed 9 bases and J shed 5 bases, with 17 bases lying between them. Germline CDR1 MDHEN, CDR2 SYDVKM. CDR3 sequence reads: CASTLGRANEQYF. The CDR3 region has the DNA TGTGCCAGTACCCTGGGCCGCGCCAACGAGCAGTACTTC.

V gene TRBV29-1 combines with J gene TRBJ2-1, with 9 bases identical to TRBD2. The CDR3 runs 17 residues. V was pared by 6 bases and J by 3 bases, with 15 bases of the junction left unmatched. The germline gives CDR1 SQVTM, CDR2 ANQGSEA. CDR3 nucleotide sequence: TGCAGCGTGTACGGGGTCCCGGCGGGAGGGGGCTACAATGAGCAGTTCTTC. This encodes CSVYGVPAGGGYNEQFF.

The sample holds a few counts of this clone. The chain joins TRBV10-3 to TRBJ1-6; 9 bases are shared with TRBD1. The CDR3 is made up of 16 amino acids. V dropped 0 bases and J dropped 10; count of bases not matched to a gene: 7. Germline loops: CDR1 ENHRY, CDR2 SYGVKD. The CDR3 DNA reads TGTGCCATCAGTGAGTCACCGGGACAGGGAGGATCACCCCTCCACTTT. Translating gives CAISESPGQGGSPLHF.

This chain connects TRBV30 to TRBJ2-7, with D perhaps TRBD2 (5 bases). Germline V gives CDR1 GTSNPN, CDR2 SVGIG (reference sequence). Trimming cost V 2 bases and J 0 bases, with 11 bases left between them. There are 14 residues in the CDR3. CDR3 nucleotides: TGTGCCTGGAGTAGGACTGAAGACTCCTACGAGCAGTACTTC. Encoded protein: CAWSRTEDSYEQYF.

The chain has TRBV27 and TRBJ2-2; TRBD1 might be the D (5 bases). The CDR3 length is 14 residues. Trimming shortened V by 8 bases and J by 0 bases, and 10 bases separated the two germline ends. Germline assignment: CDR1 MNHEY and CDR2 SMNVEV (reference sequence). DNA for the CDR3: TGTGCCAGCCGACAGCTCGCGAACACCGGGGAGCTGTTTTTT. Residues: CASRQLANTGELFF.

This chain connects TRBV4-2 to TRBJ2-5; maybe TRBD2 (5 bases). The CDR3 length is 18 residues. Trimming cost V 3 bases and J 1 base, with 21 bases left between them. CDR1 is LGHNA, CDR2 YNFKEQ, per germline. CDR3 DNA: TGTGCCAGCAGCCACGGCGGGTCAACGGGGTCGTCCCAAGAGACCCAGTACTTC. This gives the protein CASSHGGSTGSSQETQYF.

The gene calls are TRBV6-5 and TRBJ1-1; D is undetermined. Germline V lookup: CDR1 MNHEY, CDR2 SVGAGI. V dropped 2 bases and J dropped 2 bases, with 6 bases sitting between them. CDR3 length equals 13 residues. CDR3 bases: TGTGCCAGCAGTTACGGGAGAAACACTGAAGCTTTCTTT. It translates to CASSYGRNTEAFF.

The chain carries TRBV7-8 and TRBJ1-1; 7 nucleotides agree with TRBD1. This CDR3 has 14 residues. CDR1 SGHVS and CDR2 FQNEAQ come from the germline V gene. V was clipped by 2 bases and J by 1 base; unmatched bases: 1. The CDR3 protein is CASSLRTGNTEAFF. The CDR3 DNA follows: TGTGCCAGCAGCTTACGGACAGGGAACACTGAAGCTTTCTTT.

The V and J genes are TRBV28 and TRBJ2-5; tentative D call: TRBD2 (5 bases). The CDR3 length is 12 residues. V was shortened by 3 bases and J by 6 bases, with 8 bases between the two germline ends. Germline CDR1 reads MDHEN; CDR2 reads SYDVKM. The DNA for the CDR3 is TGTGCCAGCAGTTTCCCCGGGAAGACCCAGTACTTC. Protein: CASSFPGKTQYF.

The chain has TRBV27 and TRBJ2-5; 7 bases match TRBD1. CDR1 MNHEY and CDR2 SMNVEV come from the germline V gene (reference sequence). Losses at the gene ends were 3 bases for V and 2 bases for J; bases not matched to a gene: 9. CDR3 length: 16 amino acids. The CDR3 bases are TGTGCCAGCAGTTTCCGATCCGGGACAGCGCAAGAGACCCAGTACTTC. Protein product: CASSFRSGTAQETQYF.

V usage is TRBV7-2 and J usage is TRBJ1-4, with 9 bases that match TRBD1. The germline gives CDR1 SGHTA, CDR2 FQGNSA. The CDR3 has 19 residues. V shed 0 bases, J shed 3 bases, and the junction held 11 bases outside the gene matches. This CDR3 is CASSLANYRGRGSNEKLFF. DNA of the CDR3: TGTGCCAGCAGCTTAGCGAATTACAGGGGGCGAGGGTCTAATGAAAAACTGTTTTTT.

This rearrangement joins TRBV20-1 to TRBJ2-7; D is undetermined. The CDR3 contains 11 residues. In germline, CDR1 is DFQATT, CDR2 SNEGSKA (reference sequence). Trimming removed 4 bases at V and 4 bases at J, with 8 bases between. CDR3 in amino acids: CSATINYEQYF. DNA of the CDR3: TGCAGTGCTACTATTAATTACGAGCAGTACTTC.

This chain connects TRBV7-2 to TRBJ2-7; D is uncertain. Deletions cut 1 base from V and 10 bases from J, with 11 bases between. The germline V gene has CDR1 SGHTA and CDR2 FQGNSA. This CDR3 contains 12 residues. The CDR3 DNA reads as TGTGCCAGCAGCTTAGGACTCGGCCACCAGTACTTC. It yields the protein CASSLGLGHQYF.

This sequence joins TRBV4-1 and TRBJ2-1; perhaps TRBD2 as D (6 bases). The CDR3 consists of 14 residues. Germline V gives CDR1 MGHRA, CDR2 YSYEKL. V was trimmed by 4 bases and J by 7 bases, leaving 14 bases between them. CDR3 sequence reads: CASSPERGGNEQFF. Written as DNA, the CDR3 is TGCGCCAGCAGCCCCGAACGGGGAGGTAATGAGCAGTTCTTC.

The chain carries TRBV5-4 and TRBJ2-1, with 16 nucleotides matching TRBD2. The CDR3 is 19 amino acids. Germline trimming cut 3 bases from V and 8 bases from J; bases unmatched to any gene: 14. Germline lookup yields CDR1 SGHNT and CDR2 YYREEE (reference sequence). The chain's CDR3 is CASSWRPGLAGGPMDEQFF. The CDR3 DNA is TGTGCCAGCAGCTGGCGACCGGGACTAGCGGGAGGGCCTATGGATGAGCAGTTCTTC.

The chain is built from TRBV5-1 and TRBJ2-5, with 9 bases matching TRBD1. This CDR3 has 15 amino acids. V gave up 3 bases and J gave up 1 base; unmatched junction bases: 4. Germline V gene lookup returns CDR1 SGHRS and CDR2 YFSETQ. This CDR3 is CASSWGQGPQETQYF. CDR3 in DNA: TGCGCCAGCAGCTGGGGACAGGGCCCCCAAGAGACCCAGTACTTC.

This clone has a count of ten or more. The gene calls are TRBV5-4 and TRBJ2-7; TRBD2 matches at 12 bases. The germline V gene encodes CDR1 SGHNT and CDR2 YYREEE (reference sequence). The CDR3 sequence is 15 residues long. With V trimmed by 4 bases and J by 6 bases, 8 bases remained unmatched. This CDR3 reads CASSTSLAGGGEQYF. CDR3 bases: TGTGCCAGCAGCACCTCCCTAGCGGGAGGGGGCGAGCAGTACTTC.

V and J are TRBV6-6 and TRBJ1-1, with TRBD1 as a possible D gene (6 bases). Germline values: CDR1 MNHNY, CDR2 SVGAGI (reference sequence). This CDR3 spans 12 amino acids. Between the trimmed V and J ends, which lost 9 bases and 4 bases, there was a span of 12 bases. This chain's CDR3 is CASTGSVTEAFF. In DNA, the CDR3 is TGTGCCAGTACAGGGTCGGTCACTGAAGCTTTCTTT.